Listed here are 19 T cell receptor beta chains from one sample, sequenced in a study of technical replicates of blood from several donors. TCRdb keeps only in-frame clones here, not all; method: immunoSEQ multiplex PCR. The data contain about 49,000 clones, 80% to 95% of them singletons. What was sequenced was PBMCs. These receptors all come from a human donor in good health. Some clones in this sample may be carry-over from other donors' samples.

This chain connects TRBV6-6 to TRBJ2-7, with a weak D call TRBD2 (6 bases). Germline V gene lookup returns CDR1 MNHNY and CDR2 SVGAGI (reference sequence). The germline V and J ends were trimmed by 6 bases and 0 bases, with 12 bases remaining between them. This CDR3 spans 14 amino acids. This chain's CDR3 is CASSRGGTSYEQYF. The CDR3 region has the DNA TGTGCCAGCAGCCGGGGCGGGACCTCCTACGAGCAGTACTTC.

The gene calls are TRBV5-1 and TRBJ1-2; D is possibly TRBD1 (5 bases). The CDR3 runs to 14 residues. V was shortened by 2 bases and J by 4 bases, with 12 bases between the two germline ends. Germline assignment: CDR1 SGHRS and CDR2 YFSETQ. The CDR3 here is CASSLHGGIYGYTF. CDR3 coding DNA: TGCGCCAGCAGCTTACACGGGGGAATCTATGGCTACACCTTC.

The J gene is TRBJ1-2, the V gene TRBV6-6; weak D call: TRBD1 (5 bases). Germline V gene data show CDR1 as MNHNY and CDR2 as SVGAGI (reference sequence). The CDR3 extends over 12 amino acids. V lost 6 bases, J lost 8 bases, and 13 bases lay in between. CDR3 region: CASRLGLWGYTF. The CDR3 coding sequence is TGTGCCAGCAGGTTGGGACTCTGGGGCTACACCTTC.

This chain joins TRBV19 and TRBJ1-6, with D hard to call. Germline CDR1 and CDR2: LNHDA and SQIVND (reference sequence). V lost 1 base and J lost 9, with 22 bases in between. This CDR3 contains 18 residues. The CDR3, as DNA: TGTGCCAGTAGTATAGTACATCAAATGCGGGCGCAAGGTTCACCCCTCCACTTT. Translation: CASSIVHQMRAQGSPLHF.

The chain combines TRBV19 with TRBJ2-2; TRBD1 agrees at 9 bases. CDR1 and CDR2 from the germline V gene are LNHDA and SQIVND (reference sequence). The CDR3 extends over 17 amino acids. V trimming: 3 bases; J trimming: 6 bases; junction bases outside the gene matches: 11. DNA for the CDR3: TGTGCCAGTAGTATCTCCCTCGGGACAGGGTTTCCCGGGGAGCTGTTTTTT. As protein: CASSISLGTGFPGELFF. Using reference TRBV19 and TRBJ2-2 for the parts outside the CDR3, the full variable domain is DGGITQSPKYLFRKEGQNVTLSCEQNLNHDAMYWYRQDPGQGLRLIYYSQIVNDFQKGDIAEGYSVSREKKESFPLTVTSAQKNPTAFYLCASSISLGTGFPGELFFGEGSRLTVL.

The genes are TRBV27 and TRBJ2-7; 9 bases agree with TRBD2. The CDR3 has 15 amino acids. Germline-derived CDR1 and CDR2 are MNHEY and SMNVEV (reference sequence). Losses at the gene ends were 0 bases for V and 4 bases for J; bases not matched to a gene: 4. The CDR3 loop reads CASSLSGLARYEQYF. The CDR3, as DNA: TGTGCCAGCAGTTTATCAGGACTAGCGCGTTACGAGCAGTACTTC.

The V call is TRBV5-4, the J call TRBJ2-5, with TRBD2 matching 16 bases. The CDR3 runs to 17 residues. Germline-derived CDR1 and CDR2 are SGHNT and YYREEE (reference sequence). J was trimmed by 4 bases and V by 4 bases; bases with no gene match: 7. CDR3 sequence reads: CASSTGLAGGQGETQYF. The CDR3 nucleotides are TGTGCCAGCAGCACGGGACTAGCGGGGGGGCAGGGAGAGACCCAGTACTTC.

In DNA form, the CDR3 reads TGTGCCAGCAGTCCTTGGGGGGGAGCTAATGAAAAACTGTTTTTT. It translates to CASSPWGGANEKLFF. The chain uses TRBV6-5 and TRBJ1-4; D possibly corresponds to TRBD1 (5 bases). V lost 5 bases to trimming and J lost 3 bases, with 13 bases between them. This CDR3 comprises 15 residues. Germline CDR1 and CDR2: MNHEY and SVGAGI.

The chain couples TRBV6-5 to TRBJ2-7, with 12 bases lining up with TRBD1. Per germline, CDR1 MNHEY and CDR2 SVGAGI. Trimming took 0 bases from V and 5 from J; bases not matched to a gene: 5. The CDR3 has 16 amino acids. The CDR3 region is CASSYSLGTGGHEQYF. The DNA of the CDR3 is TGTGCCAGCAGTTACTCTTTGGGGACAGGGGGCCACGAGCAGTACTTC.

In DNA, the CDR3 is TGTGCCAGCAGCTATAGGACAGGAGCCAACACCGGGGAGCTGTTTTTT. This translates into CASSYRTGANTGELFF. The chain couples TRBV11-1 to TRBJ2-2; TRBD1 matches at 7 bases. In germline, CDR1 is SGHAT, CDR2 FQDESV (reference sequence). The CDR3 has 16 amino acids. J lost 2 bases, V lost 4 bases, and 7 bases had no gene match.

The chain employs TRBV18 and TRBJ1-6; 9 bases are a match to TRBD1. Unmatched junction bases numbered 5, after V lost 6 bases and J lost 8 bases. Looked up from germline, CDR1 is KGHSH and CDR2 is LQKENI. CDR3 length: 14 residues. The chain's CDR3 is CASSWGQGDSPLHF. The CDR3 DNA follows: TGTGCCAGCTCGTGGGGACAGGGTGATTCACCCCTCCACTTT.

V and J are TRBV6-4 and TRBJ1-2, with TRBD1 matching over 7 bases. This CDR3 region has 17 residues. With 0 bases clipped from V and 9 bases from J, the junction kept 16 bases outside the gene matches. Germline CDR1 is MRHNA and CDR2 is SNTAGT. The CDR3 loop reads CASSDSGYGDSAGSYTF. The DNA of the CDR3 is TGTGCCAGCAGTGACTCGGGTTATGGGGACAGTGCGGGAAGCTACACCTTC.

The V and J genes are TRBV6-5 and TRBJ1-5, with TRBD1 as a possible D gene (5 bases). V gave up 5 bases and J gave up 6 bases, with 14 bases separating them. The CDR3 is made up of 14 amino acids. CDR1 MNHEY and CDR2 SVGAGI come from the germline V gene. The CDR3 bases are TGTGCCAGCAGTCCCAGGGCGGGGAGTCAGCCCCAGCATTTT. It yields the protein CASSPRAGSQPQHF.

The V call is TRBV6-5, the J call TRBJ2-5; 7 nucleotides line up with TRBD2. Trimming cost V 5 bases and J 4 bases; bases outside gene matches: 7. CDR3 length: 14 residues. The germline CDR1 and CDR2 sequences are MNHEY and SVGAGI. CDR3 amino acids: CASSALGGIETQYF. The CDR3 nucleotides read TGTGCCAGCAGTGCGCTCGGGGGGATAGAGACCCAGTACTTC.

This clone was seen a few times. V usage is TRBV5-6 and J usage is TRBJ2-5; 9 bases map to TRBD2. Germline V gene lookup returns CDR1 SGHDT and CDR2 YYEEEE. The junction had 8 bases not matched to a gene; V was cut back by 3 bases and J by 5 bases. This CDR3 contains 15 residues. CDR3 DNA sequence: TGTGCCAGCAGCTGGGAATCTAGCGGGACTGAGACCCAGTACTTC. Encoded protein: CASSWESSGTETQYF.

This clone has only one observation. The chain uses TRBV30 and TRBJ2-7, with D perhaps matching TRBD1 (5 bases). V lost 8 bases, J lost 3 bases, and 23 bases lay in between. The CDR3 totals 15 residues. Germline-derived CDR1 and CDR2 are GTSNPN and SVGIG (reference sequence). This CDR3 reads CAGKQGSPVHYEQYF. In DNA form, the CDR3 reads TGTGCCGGGAAGCAGGGATCCCCCGTCCACTACGAGCAGTACTTC.

This clone was counted between two and nine times. The rearrangement joins TRBV29-1 to TRBJ2-2, with 10 bases identical to TRBD2. This CDR3 is built from 13 residues. Germline-derived CDR1 and CDR2 are SQVTM and ANQGSEA. The trim removed 4 bases at V and 6 bases at J, leaving 2 bases unmatched. CDR3 coding DNA: TGCAGCGTTGCTCTAGCGGGAGCCGGGGAGCTGTTTTTT. It yields the protein CSVALAGAGELFF.

This clone was found once. J is TRBJ2-2 and V is TRBV9, with 16 bases that match TRBD2. J gave up 6 bases and V 5 bases, and 10 bases lay outside the gene matches. Per the germline V gene, CDR1 is SGDLS and CDR2 is YYNGEE. The CDR3 runs to 18 residues. CDR3 coding DNA: TGTGCCAGCAGTCCCGGGACTAGCGGGGGGGCTAGCTCCGGGGAGCTGTTTTTT. As protein: CASSPGTSGGASSGELFF.

The chain employs TRBV5-1 and TRBJ2-5, with D maybe TRBD2 (5 bases). Germline-derived CDR1 and CDR2 are SGHRS and YFSETQ. The CDR3 is 13 residues long. Trimming took off 4 bases at V and 7 bases at J, with 14 bases between the two ends. The CDR3 DNA is TGCGCCAGCAGCGTGGACTCTTCGGGGACCCAGTACTTC. Translation gives CASSVDSSGTQYF.